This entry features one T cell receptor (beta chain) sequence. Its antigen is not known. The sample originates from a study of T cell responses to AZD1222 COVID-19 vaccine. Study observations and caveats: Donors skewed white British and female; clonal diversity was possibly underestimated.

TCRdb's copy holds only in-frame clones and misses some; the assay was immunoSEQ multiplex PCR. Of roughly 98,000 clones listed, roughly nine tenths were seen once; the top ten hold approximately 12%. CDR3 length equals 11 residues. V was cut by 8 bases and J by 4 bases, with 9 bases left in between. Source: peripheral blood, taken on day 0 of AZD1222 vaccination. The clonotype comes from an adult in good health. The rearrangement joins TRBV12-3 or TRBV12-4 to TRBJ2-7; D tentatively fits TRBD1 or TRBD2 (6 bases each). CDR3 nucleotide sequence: TGTGCCAGCGAGGGGGGTTACGAGCAGTACTTC. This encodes CASEGGYEQYF.